This record looks at one T cell receptor (beta chain) sequence and its context. The antigen is unknown. Reverse transcription of extracted RNA yielded cDNA, which provided the sequencing template. Produced via immunoSEQ multiplex PCR; TCRdb's table is partial and in-frame only. The sample consists of 150,000 to 200,000 clones, more than 50% of them appearing once. Treatment reported: oral pan-JAK inhibitor, 5-10 mg twice daily. The data are from a study of CD8+ T cells in alopecia areata. In the study overall: A regimen of oral tofacitinib, 5 to 10 mg twice daily, was given to treated patients. Disease severity was quantified as SALT score of affected scalp area. Study findings and constraints: Patients shared TCRs less clearly than mice did, possibly owing to HLA.

This receptor was taken from a human donor with alopecia areata. Sequencing was performed on CD4+ T cells sorted from blood, taken at week 24, from a patient treated with tofacitinib.

In DNA, the CDR3 is TGTGCCAGTGGGGAATTGAACACTGAAGCTTTCTTT. Amino acid sequence: CASGELNTEAFF. V usage is TRBV2 and J usage is TRBJ1-1; D remains unclear. CDR1 SNHLY and CDR2 FYNNEI come from the germline V gene. This CDR3 has 12 amino acids. Trimming removed 9 bases from V and 0 bases from J, with 8 bases in between.